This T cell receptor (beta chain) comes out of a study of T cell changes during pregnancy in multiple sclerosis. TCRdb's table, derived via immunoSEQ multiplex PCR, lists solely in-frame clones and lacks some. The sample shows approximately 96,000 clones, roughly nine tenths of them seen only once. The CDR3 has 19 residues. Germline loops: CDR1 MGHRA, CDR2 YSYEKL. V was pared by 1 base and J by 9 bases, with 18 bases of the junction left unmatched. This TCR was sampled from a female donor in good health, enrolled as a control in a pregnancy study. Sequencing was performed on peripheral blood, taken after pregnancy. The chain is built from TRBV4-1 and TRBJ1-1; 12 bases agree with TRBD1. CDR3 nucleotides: TGCGCCAGCAGCCAAGTTCCCTTCGCCATAGGGACAGGGGGCTTTAAAGCTTTCTTT. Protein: CASSQVPFAIGTGGFKAFF.